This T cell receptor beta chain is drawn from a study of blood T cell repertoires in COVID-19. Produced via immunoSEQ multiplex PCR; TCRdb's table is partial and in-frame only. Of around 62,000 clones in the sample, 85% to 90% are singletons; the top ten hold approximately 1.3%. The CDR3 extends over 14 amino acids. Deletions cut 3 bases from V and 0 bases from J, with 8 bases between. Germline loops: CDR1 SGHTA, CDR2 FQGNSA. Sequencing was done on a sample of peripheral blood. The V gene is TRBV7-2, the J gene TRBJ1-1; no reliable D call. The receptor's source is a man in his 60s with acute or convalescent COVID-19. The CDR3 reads CASSLIGLNTEAFF. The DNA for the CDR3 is TGTGCCAGCAGCTTGATTGGCTTGAACACTGAAGCTTTCTTT.